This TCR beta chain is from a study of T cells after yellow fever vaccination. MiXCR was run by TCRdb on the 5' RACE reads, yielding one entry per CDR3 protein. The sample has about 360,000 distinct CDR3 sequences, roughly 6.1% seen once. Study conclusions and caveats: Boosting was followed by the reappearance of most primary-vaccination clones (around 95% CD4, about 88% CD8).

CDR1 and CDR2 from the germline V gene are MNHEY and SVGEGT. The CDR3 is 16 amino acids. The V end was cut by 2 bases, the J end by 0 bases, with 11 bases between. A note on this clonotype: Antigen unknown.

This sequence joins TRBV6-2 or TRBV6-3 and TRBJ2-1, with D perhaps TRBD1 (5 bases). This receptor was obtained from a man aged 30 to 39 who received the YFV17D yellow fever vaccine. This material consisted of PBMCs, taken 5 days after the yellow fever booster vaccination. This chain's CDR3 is CASSYSPRGSYNEQFF. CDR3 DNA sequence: TGTGCCAGCAGTTACAGCCCTAGGGGCTCCTACAATGAGCAGTTCTTC.